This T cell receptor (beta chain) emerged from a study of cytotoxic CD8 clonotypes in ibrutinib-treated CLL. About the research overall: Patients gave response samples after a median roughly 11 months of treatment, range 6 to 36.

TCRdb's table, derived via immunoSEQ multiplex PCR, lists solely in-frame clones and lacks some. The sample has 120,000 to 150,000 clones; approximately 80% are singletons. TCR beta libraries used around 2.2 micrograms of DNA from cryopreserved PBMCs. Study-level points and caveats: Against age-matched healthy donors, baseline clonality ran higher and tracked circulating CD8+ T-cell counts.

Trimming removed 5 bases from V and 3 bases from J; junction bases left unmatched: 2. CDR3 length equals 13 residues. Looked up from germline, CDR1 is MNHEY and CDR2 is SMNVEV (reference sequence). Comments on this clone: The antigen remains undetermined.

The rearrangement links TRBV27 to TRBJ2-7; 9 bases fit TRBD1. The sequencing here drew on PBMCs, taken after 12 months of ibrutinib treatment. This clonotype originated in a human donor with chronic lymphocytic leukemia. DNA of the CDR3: TGTGCCAGCAGTAAGGACAGGGGCTACGAGCAGTACTTC. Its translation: CASSKDRGYEQYF.